Below are 27 T cell receptor beta chains sequenced from a single sample in a study of CD8+ T cells in alopecia areata. Treatment denoted: oral pan-JAK inhibitor, 5-10 mg twice daily. The sequencing template was cDNA reverse transcribed from extracted RNA. Data came from immunoSEQ multiplex PCR; TCRdb stores just in-frame clones and leaves some out. This sample yields roughly 200,000 clones, of which about 60% are seen a single time; less than 3.5% belongs to the top ten. Material: CD4+ T cells sorted from blood, obtained at week 4, from a patient treated with tofacitinib. These receptor sequences come from a human donor with alopecia areata.

The rearrangement uses TRBV5-1 and TRBJ1-2; D unclear. The CDR3 runs 14 residues. From germline, CDR1 is SGHRS and CDR2 YFSETQ. V was shortened by 0 bases and J by 4 bases, with 10 bases between the two germline ends. CDR3 DNA: TGCGCCAGCAGCTTGGCCGAGTCATCCTATGGCTACACCTTC. The encoded protein is CASSLAESSYGYTF. Filled out from reference TRBV5-1 and TRBJ1-2, the complete variable domain reads KAGVTQTPRYLIKTRGQQVTLSCSPISGHRSVSWYQQTPGQGLQFLFEYFSETQRNKGNFPGRFSGRQFSNSRSEMNVSTLELGDSALYLCASSLAESSYGYTFGSGTRLTVV.

The chain links TRBV30 to TRBJ2-5; no definite D call. V was pared by 4 bases and J by 1 base, with 7 bases between. Germline V gives CDR1 GTSNPN, CDR2 SVGIG (reference sequence). The CDR3 spans 12 residues. CDR3 region: CAWTNGQETQYF. The CDR3 bases are TGTGCCTGGACAAATGGCCAAGAGACCCAGTACTTC.

The chain uses TRBV29-1 and TRBJ1-1, with 7 bases lining up with TRBD1. The V and J ends lost 6 bases and 1 base, in that order; junction bases with no gene match: 8. The CDR3 covers 14 residues. Germline CDR1 reads SQVTM; CDR2 reads ANQGSEA. The CDR3 sequence is CSVTSQGGNTEAFF. DNA of the CDR3: TGCAGCGTCACCTCTCAGGGGGGGAACACTGAAGCTTTCTTT.

The chain has TRBV2 and TRBJ2-1, with D unclear. CDR1 SNHLY and CDR2 FYNNEI come from the germline V gene. The CDR3 is made up of 14 amino acids. V lost 2 bases to trimming and J lost 6 bases, with 11 bases between them. The CDR3 nucleotides read TGTGCCAGCAGTGAACTCCTTAACTCCAATGAGCAGTTCTTC. Translated, it gives CASSELLNSNEQFF.

In this sample, this clone turned up a few times. This rearrangement joins TRBV11-2 to TRBJ1-1; 8 positions agree with TRBD1. The CDR3 is 13 amino acids. Germline V CDR1 and CDR2: SGHAT, FQNNGV. The V segment lost 3 bases and the J segment 6 bases; nucleotides outside the gene matches: 3. The CDR3 sequence is CASSLEQGAEAFF. CDR3 nucleotide sequence: TGTGCCAGCAGCTTGGAACAGGGGGCTGAAGCTTTCTTT.

V and J are TRBV29-1 and TRBJ2-7, with TRBD1 matching 11 bases. The V gene's germline CDR1 is SQVTM and CDR2 ANQGSEA. The length of the CDR3 is 13 residues. V shed 6 bases, J shed 6 bases, and the junction held 7 bases outside the gene matches. This CDR3 is CSVTGTGGGEQYF. The CDR3 DNA follows: TGCAGCGTAACCGGGACAGGGGGAGGCGAGCAGTACTTC.

The V gene is TRBV25-1, the J gene TRBJ2-1, with 7 bases aligning to TRBD2. The germline gives CDR1 MGHDK, CDR2 SYGVNS. This CDR3 contains 13 residues. After removal of 8 bases from V and 5 bases from J, the junction contained 6 bases not matched to a gene. The CDR3 spells CASHGRENNEQFF. CDR3 DNA: TGTGCCAGCCATGGGAGGGAAAACAATGAGCAGTTCTTC. The complete variable domain, with remaining parts taken from reference TRBV25-1 and TRBJ2-1, reads EADIYQTPRYLVIGTGKKITLECSQTMGHDKMYWYQQDPGMELHLIHYSYGVNSTEKGDLSSESTVSRIRTEHFPLTLESARPSHTSQYLCASHGRENNEQFFGPGTRLTVL.

V and J are TRBV2 and TRBJ2-5, with TRBD2 identical over 11 bases. J was trimmed by 1 base and V by 6 bases; bases with no gene match: 4. The CDR3 loop spans 15 amino acids. The germline V gene encodes CDR1 SNHLY and CDR2 FYNNEI. In DNA form, the CDR3 reads TGTGCCAGCAGCCCCGGGACTAGCGGCCAAGAGACCCAGTACTTC. Translating it yields CASSPGTSGQETQYF.

This sequence joins TRBV7-2 and TRBJ2-5, with 12 bases lining up with TRBD2. This CDR3 contains 14 residues. Looked up from germline, CDR1 is SGHTA and CDR2 is FQGNSA. Losses at the gene ends were 4 bases for V and 5 bases for J; bases not matched to a gene: 2. CDR3 protein: CASSSGLAGETQYF. DNA of the CDR3: TGTGCCAGCAGCTCCGGACTAGCGGGGGAGACCCAGTACTTC. Full variable domain (remainder filled in from reference TRBV7-2 and TRBJ2-5): GAGVSQSPSNKVTEKGKDVELRCDPISGHTALYWYRQSLGQGLEFLIYFQGNSAPDKSGLPSDRFSAERTGGSVSTLTIQRTQQEDSAVYLCASSSGLAGETQYFGPGTRLLVL.

This clone was seen a few times. This chain uses TRBV29-1 with TRBJ2-3; D gene unclear. This CDR3 comprises 14 residues. Germline V gives CDR1 SQVTM, CDR2 ANQGSEA. V was trimmed by 4 bases and J by 0 bases, leaving 11 bases between them. CDR3 in DNA: TGCAGCGTTGTCGGGCACCTCAGCACAGATACGCAGTATTTT. Its protein product is CSVVGHLSTDTQYF.

This clone was counted only a few times. The chain links TRBV6-6 to TRBJ1-1; D ambiguous. Germline CDR1 is MNHNY and CDR2 is SVGAGI (reference sequence). The CDR3 sequence is 14 residues long. The V end lost 0 bases, the J end lost 6 bases, and 11 bases lay between the germline ends. For the CDR3, the DNA is TGTGCCAGCAGTTACTCGCCGTGGGGTTCTGAAGCTTTCTTT. Encoded protein: CASSYSPWGSEAFF.

This chain uses TRBV7-2 with TRBJ2-5; 11 bases match TRBD2. The CDR3 sequence is 15 residues long. Trimming took 3 bases from V and 5 from J; bases not matched to a gene: 5. From germline, CDR1 is SGHTA and CDR2 FQGNSA. DNA of the CDR3: TGTGCCAGCAGCTTTAGCGGGGGGGGCATCGAGACCCAGTACTTC. This sequence encodes CASSFSGGGIETQYF.

The V gene is TRBV30, the J gene TRBJ2-4; 8 bases match TRBD2. Germline V gives CDR1 GTSNPN, CDR2 SVGIG (reference sequence). This CDR3 is 15 amino acids long. Unmatched junction bases numbered 9, after V lost 7 bases and J lost 1 base. DNA of the CDR3: TGTGCCTTTACGGTAGCGGGGCGGGCCAAAAACATTCAGTACTTC. Protein: CAFTVAGRAKNIQYF.

The chain couples TRBV27 to TRBJ1-2; no firm D call. Germline lookup yields CDR1 MNHEY and CDR2 SMNVEV (reference sequence). V was trimmed by 3 bases and J by 0 bases, leaving 11 bases between them. The CDR3 sequence is 15 residues long. This CDR3 is CASSLEGQANYGYTF. The CDR3 DNA reads as TGTGCCAGCAGTTTGGAAGGGCAAGCTAACTATGGCTACACCTTC.

This chain links TRBV6-1 with TRBJ2-4; maybe TRBD1 (6 bases). Between the trimmed V and J ends, which lost 5 bases and 7 bases, there was a span of 9 bases. Germline CDR1 and CDR2: MNHNS and SASEGT. CDR3 length: 12 residues. CDR3 nucleotide sequence: TGTGCCAGCAGTAGGCAGGGGAACATTCAGTACTTC. Its protein product is CASSRQGNIQYF.

This sequence joins TRBV19 and TRBJ2-1; D tentatively reads TRBD1 or TRBD2 (6 bases each). V lost 3 bases and J lost 5, with 14 bases in between. The germline CDR1 and CDR2 sequences are LNHDA and SQIVND (reference sequence). This CDR3 has 15 residues. The CDR3 region has the DNA TGTGCCAGTAGTATTGCTTGGGGGGCCCACAATGAGCAGTTCTTC. Amino acids: CASSIAWGAHNEQFF.

This chain links TRBV19 with TRBJ2-3, with D possibly being TRBD2 (5 bases). CDR3 length: 14 residues. V shed 6 bases and J shed 4 bases, with 14 bases lying between them. Germline CDR1 LNHDA, CDR2 SQIVND (reference sequence). The CDR3 is CASSSGFSADTQYF. Here the CDR3 DNA reads TGTGCCAGTAGCTCGGGGTTTTCTGCAGATACGCAGTATTTT.

The chain is built from TRBV30 and TRBJ2-5; D uncertain. Between the trimmed V and J ends, which lost 3 bases and 5 bases, there was a span of 13 bases. This CDR3 region has 13 residues. CDR1 and CDR2 (germline): GTSNPN, SVGIG (reference sequence). CDR3 DNA: TGTGCCTGGAGACGTTCCGGGCGTGAGACCCAGTACTTC. Amino acid sequence: CAWRRSGRETQYF.

V and J are TRBV18 and TRBJ1-1; D is perhaps TRBD1 (6 bases). With 2 bases removed from V and 1 base from J, the gap between germline ends came to 8 bases. Germline values: CDR1 KGHSH, CDR2 LQKENI. CDR3 length equals 14 residues. The CDR3 DNA sequence: TGTGCCAGCTCACCAGCACAGGGGAACACTGAAGCTTTCTTT. Translation gives CASSPAQGNTEAFF.

The V and J genes are TRBV5-1 and TRBJ2-2; D gene ambiguous. Germline V gene lookup returns CDR1 SGHRS and CDR2 YFSETQ. The CDR3 extends over 14 amino acids. V was pared by 0 bases and J by 6 bases, with 9 bases between. The CDR3 DNA reads as TGCGCCAGCAGCTTGGCCTCCGAGGCCGGGGAGCTGTTTTTT. This codes for CASSLASEAGELFF.

This rearrangement joins TRBV7-9 to TRBJ2-3, with TRBD2 identical over 8 bases. This CDR3 has 16 amino acids. Germline loops: CDR1 SEHNR, CDR2 FQNEAQ (reference sequence). With V trimmed by 5 bases and J by 5 bases, 12 bases remained unmatched. The CDR3 spells CASSRITRGGIDTQYF. CDR3 bases: TGTGCCAGCAGCCGAATAACCCGGGGGGGCATAGATACGCAGTATTTT.

V is TRBV7-6 and J is TRBJ2-6, with 8 nucleotides matching TRBD2. The CDR3 spans 15 residues. V gave up 4 bases and J gave up 4 bases; unmatched junction bases: 3. Germline V gene data show CDR1 as SGHVS and CDR2 as FNYEAQ. The CDR3 DNA follows: TGTGCCAGCAGCTATAGCGGGGCCGGGGCCAACGTCCTGACTTTC. This encodes CASSYSGAGANVLTF.

The chain couples TRBV29-1 to TRBJ2-5; D may be TRBD1 or TRBD2 (5 bases each). Trimming pared 5 bases from V and 7 bases from J, leaving 14 bases between. The CDR3 runs 12 residues. CDR1 is SQVTM and CDR2 is ANQGSEA in the germline V gene. CDR3 amino acids: CSVRDQIGTQYF. CDR3 coding DNA: TGCAGCGTTCGGGACCAGATCGGGACCCAGTACTTC.

The rearrangement links TRBV2 to TRBJ2-5; 8 positions match TRBD2. V was clipped by 3 bases and J by 9 bases; unmatched bases: 6. Germline loops: CDR1 SNHLY, CDR2 FYNNEI. The CDR3 consists of 13 residues. The CDR3 sequence is CASSEAPGGAQYF. For the CDR3, the DNA is TGTGCCAGCAGTGAGGCGCCGGGGGGGGCCCAGTACTTC. Looking up the rest from reference TRBV2 and TRBJ2-5 gives the full variable domain: EPEVTQTPSHQVTQMGQEVILRCVPISNHLYFYWYRQILGQKVEFLVSFYNNEISEKSEIFDDQFSVERPDGSNFTLKIRSTKLEDSAMYFCASSEAPGGAQYFGPGTRLLVL.

This clone was counted between two and nine times. The chain joins TRBV2 to TRBJ1-1; 7 bases line up with TRBD1. From germline, CDR1 is SNHLY and CDR2 FYNNEI. This CDR3 is built from 13 residues. Trimming removed 8 bases from V and 1 base from J; junction bases left unmatched: 4. The CDR3 DNA is TGTGCCAGCGGGGGACAGAAGAACACTGAAGCTTTCTTT. This sequence encodes CASGGQKNTEAFF.

A few counts support this clone. The rearrangement links TRBV29-1 to TRBJ1-6; possibly TRBD1 for D (5 bases). Germline CDR1 reads SQVTM; CDR2 reads ANQGSEA. Between the trimmed V and J ends, which lost 7 bases and 10 bases, there was a span of 17 bases. This CDR3 is built from 13 residues. In DNA form, the CDR3 reads TGCAGCGGATCGGCGGGACTGGGATCACCCCTCCACTTT. This translates into CSGSAGLGSPLHF.

There are a few counts of this clone. This rearrangement joins TRBV7-2 to TRBJ2-7, with 9 bases lining up with TRBD1. V lost 3 bases, J lost 5 bases, and 11 bases stayed unmatched. Germline V gives CDR1 SGHTA, CDR2 FQGNSA. CDR3 length: 16 amino acids. The CDR3 DNA follows: TGTGCCAGCAGCTTGGGCGCCTGGGACAGGGCGCACGAGCAGTACTTC. Amino acids: CASSLGAWDRAHEQYF.